The TCR beta chain described here comes from a study of vaccination and CD4 T cells after COVID-19. The Oncomine TCR Beta short-read assay was applied to DNA of cultured CD4+ T cells. Using its own MiXCR run on the PCR reads, TCRdb lists one record per CDR3 protein. The sample records 20,000 to 25,000 distinct CDR3 sequences, about 42% being singletons. Study conclusions and caveats: Convalescent participants were relatively few, and none had early post-infection timepoints studied.

Trimming cost V 0 bases and J 2 bases, with 13 bases left between them. Germline V gene lookup returns CDR1 GTSNPN and CDR2 SVGIG (reference sequence). The CDR3 sequence is 15 residues long. The sample's treatment: roughly ten-day PBMC culture with coronavirus spike peptide pools or control peptides (ViraFEST assay). After expanding antigen-specific T cells with peptide pools, ViraFEST sequenced their TCRs. Half the medium was exchanged for fresh IL-2 medium on days 3 and 7. Isolation of CD4+ T cells by negative selection took place after 9 to 11 days of culture. Remarks on this clonotype: No antigen is known for it.

The sequencing here drew on CD4+ T cells from blood, cultured in vitro, taken before SARS-CoV-2 vaccination. V is TRBV30 and J is TRBJ1-1; no firm D call. The source is a human donor who received a COVID-19 vaccine. The CDR3 DNA follows: TGTGCCTGGAGTGTAGCTGAAGGCGGAAACACTGAAGCTTTCTTT. As protein: CAWSVAEGGNTEAFF.